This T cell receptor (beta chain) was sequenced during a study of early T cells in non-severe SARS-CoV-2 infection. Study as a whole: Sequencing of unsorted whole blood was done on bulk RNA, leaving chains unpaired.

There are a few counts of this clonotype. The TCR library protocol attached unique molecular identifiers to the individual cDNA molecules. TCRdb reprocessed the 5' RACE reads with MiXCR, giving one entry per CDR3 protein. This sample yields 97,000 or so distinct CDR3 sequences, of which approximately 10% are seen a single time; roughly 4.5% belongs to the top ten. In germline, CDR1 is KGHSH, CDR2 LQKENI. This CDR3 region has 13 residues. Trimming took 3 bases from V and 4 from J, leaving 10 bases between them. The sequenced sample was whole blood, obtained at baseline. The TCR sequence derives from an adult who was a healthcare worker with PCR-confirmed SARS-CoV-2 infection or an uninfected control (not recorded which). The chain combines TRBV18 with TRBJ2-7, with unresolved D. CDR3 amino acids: CASSPVVAYEQYF. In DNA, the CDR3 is TGTGCCAGCTCACCCGTAGTGGCGTACGAGCAGTACTTC.